Listed here are 14 T cell receptor beta chains from one sample, sequenced in a study of T cell responses to AZD1222 COVID-19 vaccine. Assay: immunoSEQ multiplex PCR; the TCRdb copy retains only in-frame clones and omits some. Of roughly 140,000 clones listed, 82% are singletons. The input for sequencing was peripheral blood, taken on day 0 of MenACWY control vaccination. The origin of the receptors is an adult in good health.

There are a few counts of this clone. J is TRBJ1-2 and V is TRBV28; no clear D. Trimming took off 7 bases at V and 8 bases at J, with 17 bases between the two ends. Germline V gene data show CDR1 as MDHEN and CDR2 as SYDVKM. The CDR3 sequence is 13 residues long. CDR3: CASTPGTSRGYTF. The CDR3 DNA sequence: TGTGCCAGCACCCCTGGTACGTCTCGGGGCTACACCTTC.

The chain is built from TRBV7-7 and TRBJ2-1; 8 bases agree with TRBD2. Germline CDR1 reads SSHAT; CDR2 reads FNYEAQ (reference sequence). Trimming at V came to 3 bases and at J to 6 bases, leaving 7 bases not matched to a gene. CDR3 length: 15 amino acids. This chain's CDR3 is CASSFTGGPGNEQFF. In DNA, the CDR3 is TGTGCCAGCAGCTTTACGGGGGGGCCAGGCAATGAGCAGTTCTTC.

This chain connects TRBV5-1 to TRBJ1-1, with D unresolved. The CDR3 is 14 residues long. V lost 3 bases to trimming and J lost 3 bases, with 12 bases between them. The V gene's germline CDR1 is SGHRS and CDR2 YFSETQ. The CDR3 spells CASSSAAQDTEAFF. In nucleotides, the CDR3 is TGCGCCAGCAGCTCCGCGGCCCAGGACACTGAAGCTTTCTTT.

V gene TRBV7-9 combines with J gene TRBJ2-7; possible D gene TRBD1, 5 bases. The V gene's germline CDR1 is SEHNR and CDR2 FQNEAQ (reference sequence). The CDR3 sequence is 14 residues long. V lost 6 bases and J 2 bases, leaving 14 bases between the germline ends. This CDR3 reads CASSRDSPPYEQYF. As DNA, the CDR3 is TGTGCCAGCAGTCGAGACAGCCCACCCTACGAGCAGTACTTC.

The chain carries TRBV18 and TRBJ1-3; D is perhaps TRBD1 (5 bases). V gave up 5 bases and J gave up 0 bases, with 11 bases separating them. The CDR3 runs 15 residues. CDR1 and CDR2 from the germline V gene are KGHSH and LQKENI. CDR3 sequence reads: CASSSQGRSGNTIYF. The DNA of the CDR3 is TGTGCCAGCTCATCTCAGGGTCGCTCTGGAAACACCATATATTTT.

This chain uses TRBV4-1 with TRBJ1-4; D might be TRBD1 (5 bases). V was shortened by 1 base and J by 4 bases, with 19 bases between the two germline ends. The CDR3 covers 18 residues. The germline gives CDR1 MGHRA, CDR2 YSYEKL. CDR3 coding DNA: TGCGCCAGCAGCCAAGGTCTTTCTGCGGGGACCGGTAATGAAAAACTGTTTTTT. Its protein is CASSQGLSAGTGNEKLFF.

V is TRBV12-3 or TRBV12-4 and J is TRBJ2-5; D unresolved. This CDR3 is 10 amino acids long. The V gene lost 3 bases and the J gene lost 5 bases, with 1 base spanning the gap. The CDR3 bases are TGTGCCAGCAGTTTGGAGACCCAGTACTTC. Translated: CASSLETQYF.

This clone has just a few counts. Additional DNA sequences in this sample encode the identical CDR3. The chain recombines TRBV19 with TRBJ2-1; no clear D gene. V dropped 3 bases and J dropped 3 bases, with 6 bases sitting between them. In germline, CDR1 is LNHDA, CDR2 SQIVND (reference sequence). This CDR3 contains 13 residues. CDR3 nucleotide sequence: TGTGCCAGTAGTATCGGCGGCTACAATGAGCAGTTCTTC. Amino acid sequence: CASSIGGYNEQFF.

The genes are TRBV5-1 and TRBJ1-6, with 8 positions matching TRBD1. V lost 1 base, J lost 5 bases, and 2 bases stayed unmatched. The germline gives CDR1 SGHRS, CDR2 YFSETQ. The CDR3 extends over 15 amino acids. The CDR3 spells CASSLTTGDNSPLHF. The CDR3 DNA sequence: TGCGCCAGCAGCTTGACGACAGGGGATAATTCACCCCTCCACTTT.

The chain employs TRBV10-1 and TRBJ2-3, with 14 bases lining up with TRBD2. The CDR3 has 16 residues. CDR1 and CDR2 (germline): WNHNN, SYGVQD (reference sequence). The junction had 1 base not matched to a gene; V was cut back by 0 bases and J by 5 bases. The CDR3 nucleotides read TGCGCCAGCAGTGAGTCTGGACTAGCGGGGGGAGATACGCAGTATTTT. Protein product: CASSESGLAGGDTQYF.

The chain couples TRBV3-1 (or the pseudogene TRBV3-2) to TRBJ2-1, with TRBD2 matching 10 bases. Germline trimming cut 1 base from V and 8 bases from J; bases unmatched to any gene: 5. The CDR3 runs 15 residues. From germline, CDR1 is LGHDT and CDR2 YNNKEL (reference sequence). CDR3 amino acids: CASSQAVAGGHEQFF. CDR3 bases: TGTGCCAGCAGCCAAGCCGTAGCGGGGGGCCATGAGCAGTTCTTC.

The chain recombines TRBV30 with TRBJ2-1; D is undetermined. Germline CDR1 reads GTSNPN; CDR2 reads SVGIG (reference sequence). The V and J ends lost 3 bases and 10 bases respectively, with 25 bases between them. The CDR3 covers 16 residues. Here the CDR3 DNA reads TGTGCCTGGAGCCCCGCCAGGCGCCTAACGGCAGGAGAGCAGTTCTTC. Translation: CAWSPARRLTAGEQFF.

The chain employs TRBV6-5 and TRBJ1-2; D not resolved. V was trimmed by 2 bases and J by 8 bases, leaving 6 bases between them. CDR3 length equals 11 residues. Germline V gives CDR1 MNHEY, CDR2 SVGAGI. CDR3 in amino acids: CASSYGWGYTF. The CDR3 DNA reads as TGTGCCAGCAGTTACGGATGGGGCTACACCTTC.

The rearrangement uses TRBV6-2 or TRBV6-3 and TRBJ1-2; D perhaps matches TRBD1 (6 bases). Trimming cost V 2 bases and J 1 base, with 11 bases left between them. The CDR3 length is 15 residues. CDR1 is MNHEY, CDR2 SVGEGT, per germline. CDR3 bases: TGTGCCAGCAGTTACGGGTGGACAGATAACTATGGCTACACCTTC. Amino acids: CASSYGWTDNYGYTF.